This T cell receptor (beta chain) was profiled in a study of T cells after yellow fever vaccination. Study-wide findings and caveats: Most primary-vaccination clones reappeared after the booster (approximately 97% CD4, 85% to 90% CD8). There was a possibility that FACS-sorted repertoires contained abundant clonotypes contaminating from the bulk population.

Making TCR cDNA involved 5'RACE template switching, which added UMIs and a universal primer site. TCRdb reanalysed the 5' RACE reads using MiXCR and keeps one entry per CDR3 protein. The sample consists of some 560,000 distinct CDR3 sequences, less than 20% of them appearing once. As regards this clonotype: Its target is unknown.

The clonotype originates from a man aged 18 to 29 who received the YFV17D yellow fever vaccine. The sample in question was PBMCs, obtained 4 to 6 days after the first yellow fever vaccination.

The CDR3, as DNA: TGTGCCAGCAGCCAAGAACCAGGGCCCCCTCAGCCCCAGCATTTT. It yields the protein CASSQEPGPPQPQHF. The rearrangement uses TRBV3-1 and TRBJ1-5, with D tentatively TRBD1 (5 bases). The ends were cut back, 0 bases at V and 6 bases at J, with 12 bases in the middle. Germline CDR1 reads LGHDT; CDR2 reads YNNKEL (reference sequence). The CDR3 consists of 15 residues.